Below are 15 T cell receptor beta chains sequenced from a single sample in a study of Ad26.COV2.S vaccination and SARS-CoV-2 variants. Sequencing used immunoSEQ multiplex PCR; TCRdb keeps in-frame clones, though not all of them. The data show hundreds of thousands of clones, about nine tenths seen once. Treatment here: some 20 received Ad26.COV2.S at low or high dose, single or two shots; a few received placebo; per-sample allocation not given. Sampling was done on day 63 after the first vaccine or placebo injection. The sample consisted of peripheral blood, taken in a trial of Ad26.COV2.S vaccine versus placebo. These receptors were taken from a person aged 18-60 years who received the Ad26.COV2.S COVID-19 vaccine or a placebo.

The genes are TRBV19 and TRBJ1-5; 7 nucleotides line up with TRBD1. The CDR3 runs to 14 residues. In germline, CDR1 is LNHDA, CDR2 SQIVND (reference sequence). V trimming: 6 bases; J trimming: 5 bases; junction bases outside the gene matches: 7. Here the CDR3 DNA reads TGTGCCAGTAGGGTCGGGGACAGCTATCAGCCCCAGCATTTT. Protein product: CASRVGDSYQPQHF.

The chain has TRBV6-2 or TRBV6-3 and TRBJ2-2; D not resolved. The germline CDR1 and CDR2 sequences are MNHEY and SVGEGT. The CDR3 extends over 14 amino acids. Between the trimmed V and J ends, which lost 0 bases and 5 bases, there was a span of 7 bases. Here the CDR3 reads CASSYSIRTGELFF. The CDR3 DNA follows: TGTGCCAGCAGTTACTCGATCCGGACCGGGGAGCTGTTTTTT.

The chain uses TRBV21-1 and TRBJ2-7; the table names TRBD2, a call not compared with the DNA. TRBV21-1 is marked as a pseudogene. The CDR3 totals 15 residues. DNA for the CDR3: TGTGCCAGCATCTCCCTAAGTGGAGGCCTCTACGAGCAGTACTTC. This encodes CASISLSGGLYEQYF.

This clone is a singleton in its sample. The CDR3 spells CATSRDGQGANYGYTF. The DNA of the CDR3 is TGTGCCACCAGCAGAGATGGACAGGGGGCTAACTATGGCTACACCTTC. The V gene is TRBV15, the J gene TRBJ1-2; 10 bases agree with TRBD1. Unmatched junction bases numbered 1, after V lost 0 bases and J lost 0 bases. Germline V gives CDR1 LNHNV, CDR2 YYDKDF (reference sequence). This CDR3 region has 16 residues.

The V call is TRBV7-8, the J call TRBJ2-5; TRBD2 agrees at 12 bases. V shed 2 bases and J 3 bases; nucleotides not matched to a gene: 4. CDR3 length: 16 amino acids. Germline loops: CDR1 SGHVS, CDR2 FQNEAQ. CDR3 coding DNA: TGTGCCAGCAGCTTATTCTGGACTAGCGGGAAAGAGACCCAGTACTTC. This sequence encodes CASSLFWTSGKETQYF.

The CDR3 protein is CASSVSGGEIQPQHF. CDR3 nucleotide sequence: TGTGCCAGCAGCGTATCGGGGGGCGAAATTCAGCCCCAGCATTTT. The chain couples TRBV9 to TRBJ1-5, with D maybe TRBD1 (6 bases). V gave up 1 base and J gave up 6 bases, with 14 bases separating them. The CDR3 runs 15 residues. CDR1 SGDLS and CDR2 YYNGEE come from the germline V gene.

This sequence joins TRBV5-5 and TRBJ2-3, with TRBD2 matching 12 bases. J gave up 5 bases and V 0 bases, and 4 bases lay outside the gene matches. This CDR3 contains 16 residues. Germline V gene data show CDR1 as SGHKS and CDR2 as YYEKEE (reference sequence). The CDR3 sequence is CASSLVGLAGLDTQYF. The CDR3 DNA sequence: TGTGCCAGCAGCTTGGTAGGACTAGCGGGGCTAGATACGCAGTATTTT.

This chain connects TRBV18 to TRBJ2-1; D not resolved. V was clipped by 3 bases and J by 0 bases, with 9 bases between them. Germline lookup yields CDR1 KGHSH and CDR2 LQKENI. CDR3 size: 15 residues. This CDR3 reads CASSPSISSYNEQFF. The CDR3 nucleotides are TGTGCCAGCTCACCGAGTATAAGCTCCTACAATGAGCAGTTCTTC.

This rearrangement joins TRBV19 to TRBJ1-1, with D uncertain. Between the trimmed V and J ends, which lost 3 bases and 0 bases, there was a span of 5 bases. CDR3 length: 13 amino acids. Germline CDR1 reads LNHDA; CDR2 reads SQIVND (reference sequence). For the CDR3, the DNA is TGTGCCAGTAGTATGTATTTGAACACTGAAGCTTTCTTT. Residues: CASSMYLNTEAFF. Drawing the rest from reference TRBV19 and TRBJ1-1, the complete variable domain is DGGITQSPKYLFRKEGQNVTLSCEQNLNHDAMYWYRQDPGQGLRLIYYSQIVNDFQKGDIAEGYSVSREKKESFPLTVTSAQKNPTAFYLCASSMYLNTEAFFGQGTRLTVV.

The DNA for the CDR3 is TGTGCCAGCAGTTTATCGGCGGCCTACGAGCAGTACTTC. Translated, it gives CASSLSAAYEQYF. This chain connects TRBV27 to TRBJ2-7; no reliable D call. Germline-derived CDR1 and CDR2 are MNHEY and SMNVEV (reference sequence). V gave up 0 bases and J gave up 2 bases, with 5 bases separating them. The CDR3 spans 13 residues.

This chain links TRBV9 with TRBJ2-2; a possible D gene is TRBD2 (6 bases). The V and J ends lost 4 bases and 2 bases respectively, with 9 bases between them. The CDR3 totals 14 residues. Germline-derived CDR1 and CDR2 are SGDLS and YYNGEE. CDR3 sequence (DNA): TGTGCCAGCAGCTCCGGGACTAACACCGGGGAGCTGTTTTTT. It specifies CASSSGTNTGELFF.

This chain connects TRBV5-1 to TRBJ2-7; either TRBD1 or TRBD2 may supply D (5 bases each). Trimming cost V 3 bases and J 3 bases, with 13 bases left between them. The CDR3 is 14 amino acids. Germline V gene data show CDR1 as SGHRS and CDR2 as YFSETQ. The CDR3 loop is CASSSGEGRYEQYF. The CDR3 DNA reads TGCGCCAGCAGCTCTGGCGAGGGGCGCTACGAGCAGTACTTC.

This clone came up a few times. The chain combines TRBV5-1 with TRBJ1-5; TRBD1 matches at 9 bases. V lost 2 bases, J lost 0 bases, and 12 bases stayed unmatched. Looked up from germline, CDR1 is SGHRS and CDR2 is YFSETQ. The CDR3 extends over 19 amino acids. In DNA, the CDR3 is TGCGCCAGCAGCTTAACAGGGGGCCATTCCCCTTATAGCAATCAGCCCCAGCATTTT. Its translation is CASSLTGGHSPYSNQPQHF.

In nucleotides, the CDR3 is TGTGCCAGCAGCTTATACAGGGGTGACAATGAGCAGTTCTTC. Amino acid sequence: CASSLYRGDNEQFF. The rearrangement joins TRBV7-2 to TRBJ2-1; 7 nucleotides agree with TRBD1. Per the germline V gene, CDR1 is SGHTA and CDR2 is FQGNSA. This CDR3 is 14 amino acids long. J was trimmed by 5 bases and V by 2 bases; bases with no gene match: 3.

V usage is TRBV5-1 and J usage is TRBJ1-1; D ambiguous. CDR3 length: 14 amino acids. The germline V and J ends were trimmed by 6 bases and 2 bases, with 14 bases remaining between them. CDR1 is SGHRS, CDR2 YFSETQ, per germline. The CDR3: CASKRREENTEAFF. The CDR3 coding sequence is TGCGCCAGCAAAAGACGGGAAGAAAACACTGAAGCTTTCTTT.